This is a list of T cell receptor beta chains from one sample in a study of T cell repertoires in cytomegalovirus infection. Which antigens these TCRs recognize remains unknown. TCRdb redid the calling of the reads with MiXCR, one entry per CDR3 protein. The sample carries around 99,000 distinct CDR3 sequences, about 30% recorded once. Here the sequenced sample was CD8+ T cells from cultured PBMCs, taken from culture after CMV antigen stimulation. The source is a human donor in good health (CMV status not recorded). Some clones in this sample may be carry-over from other donors' samples. CDR3s include the opening cysteine and the closing phenylalanine or tryptophan. D genes are given only for firm matches. Some rows mark clone size as missing; the rest say once, few, many or name a class of expanded clone.

TRBJ2-3,TRBV24-1,.,few,CATSGGRGLDTQYF,TGTGCCACCAGTGGAGGCAGGGGATTGGATACGCAGTATTTT
TRBJ2-3,TRBV12-3/TRBV12-4,.,many,CASGGGREQYF,TGTGCCAGCGGGGGGGGCAGGGAGCAGTATTTT
TRBJ2-7,TRBV12-3/TRBV12-4,.,.,CASSPQTAYPGLSAYEQYF,TGTGCCAGCAGTCCCCAAACAGCCTATCCTGGCCTATCGGCCTACGAGCAGTACTTC
TRBJ2-7,TRBV6-2/TRBV6-3,TRBD1,.,CASSYSTRTGSYEQYF,TGTGCCAGCAGTTACTCGACGAGGACAGGGAGCTACGAGCAGTACTTC
TRBJ1-1,TRBV5-1,TRBD1,few,CASSLETGGYTEAFF,TGCGCCAGCAGCCTCGAGACAGGGGGGTACACTGAAGCTTTCTTT
TRBJ2-6,TRBV30,.,.,CAWGAITPGEGANVLTF,TGTGCCTGGGGTGCAATCACTCCAGGGGAAGGGGCCAACGTCCTGACTTTC
TRBJ2-5,TRBV20-1,TRBD1,few,CSAGQGEETQYF,TGCAGTGCTGGACAGGGAGAGGAGACCCAGTACTTC
TRBJ1-2,TRBV6-5,.,few,CASSPAGPYDLTF,TGTGCCAGCAGCCCCGCCGGGCCTTACGATTTGACCTTC
TRBJ2-3,TRBV13,TRBD2,few,CASSIAGSSTDTQYF,TGTGCCAGCAGCATAGCGGGGTCTAGCACAGATACGCAGTATTTT
TRBJ1-1,TRBV11-2,.,few,CASSLGSGEAFF,TGTGCCAGCAGCTTAGGCTCCGGGGAAGCTTTCTTT